This is a list of T cell receptor beta chains from one sample in a study of T cells in tuberculosis. The table came from immunoSEQ multiplex PCR; TCRdb's copy has only in-frame clones and leaves some out. The sample consists of some 25,000 clones, roughly 95% of them appearing once. The sequencing input was PBMCs. The origin of the receptors is a donor aged 5 to 30 with latent tuberculosis or without tuberculosis infection. Both conserved end residues are part of each CDR3. D genes are given only for firm matches. Not every row has a clone size; where given, it reads once, few, many or a size class.

clone_size,v_call,d_call,j_call,cdr3_nt,cdr3_aa
.,TRBV10-2,.,TRBJ2-5,TGCGCCAGCAGGTCCAGGGTACCGTGGGAGACCCAGTACTTC,CASRSRVPWETQYF
.,TRBV15,.,TRBJ1-2,TGTGCCACCGGGGAGGGAACCCCTAACTATGGCTACACCTTC,CATGEGTPNYGYTF
.,TRBV6-5,.,TRBJ1-1,TGTGCCAGTCACTCCCCTTTGAACACTGAAGCTTTCTTT,CASHSPLNTEAFF
once,TRBV4-1,.,TRBJ1-1,TGCGCCAGCAGCCAAGATCAATGGTCAGGGATGAACACTGAAGCTTTCTTT,CASSQDQWSGMNTEAFF
.,TRBV5-1,TRBD1,TRBJ2-3,TGCGCCAGCAGCCCCCAACCCCGGGACAGCTATAGCACAGATACGCAGTATTTT,CASSPQPRDSYSTDTQYF
.,TRBV5-1,TRBD2,TRBJ2-1,TGCGCCAGTACGGTTGGGGGACTACAGTACAATGAGCAGTTCTTC,CASTVGGLQYNEQFF
.,TRBV5-6,TRBD1,TRBJ1-3,TGTGCCAGCAGCTGGACAGGGGGCGGAAACACCATATATTTT,CASSWTGGGNTIYF
.,TRBV5-1,.,TRBJ1-2,TGCGCCAGCAGCTTGGCCTTAGGGGATGGCTACACCTTC,CASSLALGDGYTF
.,TRBV5-8,TRBD1,TRBJ1-1,TGTGCCAGCAGCCTGGGACAGGGGTACACTGAAGCTTTCTTT,CASSLGQGYTEAFF
.,TRBV5-1,.,TRBJ2-5,TGCGCCAGCAGACAGGACTTAGGGGGGACCCAGTACTTC,CASRQDLGGTQYF
.,TRBV2,.,TRBJ1-5,TGTGCCAGCAGTGAAAGGGCGGGAGGTCAGCCCCAGCATTTT,CASSERAGGQPQHF
.,TRBV11-1,TRBD1,TRBJ1-2,TGTGCCAGCAGCTTAGCCGGGACAGGGGTCGGCTACACCTTC,CASSLAGTGVGYTF
.,TRBV6-1,.,TRBJ1-5,TGTGCCAGCAGTTCGGGTTCTGGGCAGCCCCAGCATTTT,CASSSGSGQPQHF
.,TRBV5-4,.,TRBJ2-2,TGTGCCAGCAGCCCCCCCGGAGGAGGGGCCAACGGGGAGCTGTTTTTT,CASSPPGGGANGELFF
.,TRBV2,TRBD1,TRBJ1-2,TGTGCCAGCAGTGGACAGGGGGCGAGCGGCTACACCTTC,CASSGQGASGYTF
.,TRBV27,.,TRBJ1-4,TGTGCCAGCAGTTTATACGGGGGATACGAAAAACTGTTTTTT,CASSLYGGYEKLFF
.,TRBV29-1,TRBD1,TRBJ1-2,TGCAGCGTTGGAGGGACAGGGCTTTTCGACCGTGGCTACACCTTC,CSVGGTGLFDRGYTF
.,TRBV29-1,TRBD1,TRBJ1-4,TGCAGCGTTCAAACGGGACAGCTCAATGAAAAACTGTTTTTT,CSVQTGQLNEKLFF
.,TRBV27,TRBD1,TRBJ1-1,TGTGCCAGCAGTTCAGTCGGACAGGGGGCCATGAACACTGAAGCTTTCTTT,CASSSVGQGAMNTEAFF
.,TRBV5-4,.,TRBJ2-6,TGTGCCAGCAGCTTGGTACAGTCTGGGGCCAACGTCCTGACTTTC,CASSLVQSGANVLTF
.,TRBV7-8,TRBD1,TRBJ1-5,TGTGCCAGCAGCTTAATACAGGGGCCCGATCAGCCCCAGCATTTT,CASSLIQGPDQPQHF
.,TRBV11-2,.,TRBJ1-1,TGTGCCAGCAGCTTAGAGATAGGGCGAAGGGGGAACACTGAAGCTTTCTTT,CASSLEIGRRGNTEAFF